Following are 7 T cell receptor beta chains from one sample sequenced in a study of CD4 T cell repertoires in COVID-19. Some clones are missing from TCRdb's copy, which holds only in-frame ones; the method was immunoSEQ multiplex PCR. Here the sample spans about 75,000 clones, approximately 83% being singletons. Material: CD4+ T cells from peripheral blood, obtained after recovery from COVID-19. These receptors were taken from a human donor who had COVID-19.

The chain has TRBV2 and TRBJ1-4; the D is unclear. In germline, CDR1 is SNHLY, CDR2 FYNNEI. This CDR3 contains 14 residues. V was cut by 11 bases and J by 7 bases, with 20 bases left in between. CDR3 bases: TGTGCCGGAGGCCTCGGCGCTCCGGGTGAAAAACTGTTTTTT. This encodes CAGGLGAPGEKLFF.

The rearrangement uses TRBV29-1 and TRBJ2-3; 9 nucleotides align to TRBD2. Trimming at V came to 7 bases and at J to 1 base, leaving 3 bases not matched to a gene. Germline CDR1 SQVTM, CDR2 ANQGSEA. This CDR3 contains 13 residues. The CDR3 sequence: CSARTSGTDTQYF. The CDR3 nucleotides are TGCAGCGCCAGGACTAGCGGCACAGATACGCAGTATTTT.

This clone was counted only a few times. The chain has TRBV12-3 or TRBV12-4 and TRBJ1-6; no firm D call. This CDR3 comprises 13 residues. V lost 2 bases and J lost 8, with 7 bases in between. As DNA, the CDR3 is TGTGCCAGCAGTTTACGAGGAGATTCACCCCTCCACTTT. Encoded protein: CASSLRGDSPLHF.

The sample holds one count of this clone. The CDR3 region has the DNA TGTGCCAGCAGTGAAGCGGGCGGACAGGGACGAGCTTTCTTT. Residues: CASSEAGGQGRAFF. This chain connects TRBV6-1 to TRBJ1-1; 8 bases agree with TRBD1. The junction had 7 bases not matched to a gene; V was cut back by 0 bases and J by 10 bases. Looked up from germline, CDR1 is MNHNS and CDR2 is SASEGT. The CDR3 totals 14 residues.

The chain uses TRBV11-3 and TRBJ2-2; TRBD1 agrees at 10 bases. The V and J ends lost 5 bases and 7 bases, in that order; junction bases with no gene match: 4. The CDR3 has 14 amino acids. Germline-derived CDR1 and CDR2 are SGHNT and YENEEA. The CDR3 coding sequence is TGTGCCAGCAGCAGACAGGGGGCCGGCGGGGAGCTGTTTTTT. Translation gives CASSRQGAGGELFF.

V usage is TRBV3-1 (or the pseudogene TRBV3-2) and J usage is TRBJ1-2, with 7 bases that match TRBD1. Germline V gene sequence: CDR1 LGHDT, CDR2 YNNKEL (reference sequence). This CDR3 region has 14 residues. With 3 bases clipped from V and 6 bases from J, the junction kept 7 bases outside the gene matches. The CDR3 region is CASSQHRDSDGYTF. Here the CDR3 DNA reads TGTGCCAGCAGCCAGCACCGGGACAGCGATGGCTACACCTTC.

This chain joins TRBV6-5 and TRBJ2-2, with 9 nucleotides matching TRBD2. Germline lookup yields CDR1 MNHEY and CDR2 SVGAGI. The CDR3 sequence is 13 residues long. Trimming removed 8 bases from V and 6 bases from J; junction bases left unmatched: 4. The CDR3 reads CASGRLAAGELFF. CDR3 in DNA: TGTGCCAGCGGACGACTAGCGGCCGGGGAGCTGTTTTTT.